A selection of T cell receptor beta chains follows, all from one sample in a study of T-cell reconstitution after alpha-beta-depleted transplantation in children. TCRdb independently ran MiXCR on the PCR reads; one entry per CDR3 protein. This sample has around 600,000 distinct CDR3 sequences, with 10% to 13% found just once. The sample consisted of PBMCs from the stem cell graft donor, taken from the stem cell graft. All receptors derive from a human donor who donated a stem cell graft to a child with acute myeloid leukemia. The CDR3 runs from the conserved cysteine through the conserved F or W.

V	J	CDR3
TRBV7-9	TRBJ1-3	CASSFSHLGSSGNTIYF
TRBV7-9	TRBJ2-3	CASTLQAGPDTQYF
TRBV14	TRBJ2-2	CASSQERQGLNTGELFF
TRBV12-3/TRBV12-4	TRBJ1-4	CASSPPGRLIGKLFF
TRBV19	TRBJ2-1	CASSIGLARTTITYNEQFF
TRBV5-1	TRBJ2-5	CASSSSLKLLQETQYF
TRBV3-1	TRBJ1-1	CASSQVGTGMTEAFF
TRBV20-1	TRBJ2-1	CSATPPSSYNEQFF
TRBV6-4	TRBJ2-1	CASSDSSRGHNEQFF
TRBV4-3	TRBJ2-5	CASSHRGQGGETQYF
TRBV30	TRBJ1-5	CAWSVGGRGNQPQHF
TRBV20-1	TRBJ1-3	CSARDPRGNTIYF
TRBV6-6	TRBJ2-7	CASSSQGKQYF
TRBV20-1	TRBJ2-1	CSALAGGLYNEQFF
TRBV6-5	TRBJ1-3	CASRYTGPLGNTIYF
TRBV14	TRBJ2-1	CASSQTVYQFF
TRBV29-1	TRBJ2-4	CSVEVTGPVQYF
TRBV28	TRBJ1-2	CASRNRARSYGYTF
TRBV11-1	TRBJ2-3	CASSFVRLGTQYF
TRBV20-1	TRBJ2-7	CSASPTGQGNYEQYF
TRBV7-8	TRBJ1-1	CASSLDSRVNTEAFF
TRBV20-1	TRBJ2-7	CSARDRARLSYEQYF
TRBV3-1	TRBJ2-1	CASSQEFGGRALSYNEQFF
TRBV18	TRBJ2-3	CASSPQRNMGTDTQYF
TRBV20-1	TRBJ1-3	CSAPAGNGNTIYF
TRBV27	TRBJ2-7	CASSPRLAGVGEQYF